This T cell receptor (beta chain) was observed in a study of blood T cell repertoires in COVID-19. Study in general: From the United States, Italy and Spain came samples of acute and convalescent COVID-19.

Per the study methods: Nucleated cell counts were estimated from reference gene primer amplification. Sequencing used immunoSEQ multiplex PCR; TCRdb keeps in-frame clones, though not all of them. The V and J calls and clone size come from that table; D and trimming were worked out from the DNA. The sample carries tens of thousands of clones, around 80% recorded once. The CDR3 spans 14 residues. Trimming at V came to 0 bases and at J to 7 bases, leaving 2 bases not matched to a gene. Germline CDR1 is MNHNY and CDR2 is SVGAGI (reference sequence). The receptor was isolated from a human donor in a cohort sampled during active COVID-19. The chain recombines TRBV6-6 with TRBJ1-4; TRBD1 matches 7 bases. Material for sequencing was peripheral blood. For the CDR3, the DNA is TGTGCCAGCAGTTACTCGACAGGGTCTGAAAAACTGTTTTTT. Protein product: CASSYSTGSEKLFF.